This TCR beta chain stems from a study of blood T cell repertoires in COVID-19. Looking at the study overall: Some COVID-19 samples were acute and others convalescent; all came from the United States, Italy and Spain. Sources were T cells, B-cell-depleted T cells, or PBMCs; the material itself was cDNA or gDNA.

In the study's own analysis: Researchers report that nucleated cell counts were estimated from reference gene primer amplification. Method: immunoSEQ multiplex PCR; TCRdb's copy keeps in-frame clones and lacks some. The D gene and trimming were derived from the DNA, and the V and J assignments and clone size from that table. The table records more than 60,000 clones, about nine tenths of them present only once. The CDR3 sequence is 16 residues long. Germline values: CDR1 SGDLS, CDR2 YYNGEE. V lost 4 bases, J lost 2 bases, and 10 bases stayed unmatched. The sequenced sample consisted of peripheral blood. V usage is TRBV9 and J usage is TRBJ2-7, with TRBD1 identical over 9 bases. The receptor was derived from a woman aged 50 to 65 with active or convalescent COVID-19. This CDR3 is CASSPRWDRETYEQYF. Written as DNA, the CDR3 is TGTGCCAGCAGCCCCCGCTGGGACAGGGAGACCTACGAGCAGTACTTC.